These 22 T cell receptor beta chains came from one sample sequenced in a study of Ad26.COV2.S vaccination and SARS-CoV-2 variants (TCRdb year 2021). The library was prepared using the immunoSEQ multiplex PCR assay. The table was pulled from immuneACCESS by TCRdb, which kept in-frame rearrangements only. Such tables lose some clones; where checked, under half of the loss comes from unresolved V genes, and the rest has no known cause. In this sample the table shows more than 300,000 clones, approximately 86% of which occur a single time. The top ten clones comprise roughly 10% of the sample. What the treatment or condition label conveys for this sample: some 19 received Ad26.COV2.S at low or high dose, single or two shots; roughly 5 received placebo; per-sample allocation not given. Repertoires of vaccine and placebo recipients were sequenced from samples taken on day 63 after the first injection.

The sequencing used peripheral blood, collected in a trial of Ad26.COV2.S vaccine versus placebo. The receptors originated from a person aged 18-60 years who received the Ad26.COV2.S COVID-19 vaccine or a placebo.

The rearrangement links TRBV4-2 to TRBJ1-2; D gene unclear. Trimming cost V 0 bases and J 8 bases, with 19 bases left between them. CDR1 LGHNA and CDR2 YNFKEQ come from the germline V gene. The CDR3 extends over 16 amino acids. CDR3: CASSQEKGRSLRGYTF. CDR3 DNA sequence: TGTGCCAGCAGCCAAGAAAAGGGCAGGTCATTAAGAGGCTACACCTTC.

CDR3 region: CASRGGQGQNSPLHF. For the CDR3, the DNA is TGTGCCAGCAGGGGTGGGCAGGGGCAGAATTCACCCCTCCACTTT. V usage is TRBV2 and J usage is TRBJ1-6; perhaps TRBD1 as D (6 bases). CDR1 and CDR2 from the germline V gene are SNHLY and FYNNEI. The CDR3 runs 15 residues. Between the trimmed V and J ends, which lost 6 bases and 7 bases, there was a span of 16 bases.

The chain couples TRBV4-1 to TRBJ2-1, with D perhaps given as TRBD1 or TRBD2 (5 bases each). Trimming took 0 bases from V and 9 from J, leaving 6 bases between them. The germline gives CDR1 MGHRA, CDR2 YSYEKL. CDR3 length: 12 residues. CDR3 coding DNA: TGCGCCAGCAGCCAAGATGGGGGTGAGCAGTTCTTC. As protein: CASSQDGGEQFF.

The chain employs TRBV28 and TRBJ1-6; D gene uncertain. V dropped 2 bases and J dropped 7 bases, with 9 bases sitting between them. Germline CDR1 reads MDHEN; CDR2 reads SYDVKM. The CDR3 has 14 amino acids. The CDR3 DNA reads TGTGCCAGCAGTTTAGTTAAACCCAATTCACCCCTCCACTTT. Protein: CASSLVKPNSPLHF. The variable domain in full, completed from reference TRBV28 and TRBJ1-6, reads DVKVTQSSRYLVKRTGEKVFLECVQDMDHENMFWYRQDPGLGLRLIYFSYDVKMKEKGDIPEGYSVSREKKERFSLILESASTNQTSMYLCASSLVKPNSPLHFGNGTRLTVT.

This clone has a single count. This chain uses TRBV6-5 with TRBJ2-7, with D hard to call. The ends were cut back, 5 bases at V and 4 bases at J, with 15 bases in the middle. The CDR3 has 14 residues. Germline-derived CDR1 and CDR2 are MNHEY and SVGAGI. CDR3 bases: TGTGCCAGCAGTCCCCTTGGACGGGCATACGAGCAGTACTTC. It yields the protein CASSPLGRAYEQYF.

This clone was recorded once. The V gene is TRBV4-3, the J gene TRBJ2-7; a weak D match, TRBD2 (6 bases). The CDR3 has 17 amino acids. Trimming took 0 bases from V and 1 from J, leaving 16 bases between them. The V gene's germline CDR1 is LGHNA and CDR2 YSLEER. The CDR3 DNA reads TGCGCCAGCAGCCAAGATCAGTTGGGAGGCCGGTCCTACGAGCAGTACTTC. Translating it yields CASSQDQLGGRSYEQYF.

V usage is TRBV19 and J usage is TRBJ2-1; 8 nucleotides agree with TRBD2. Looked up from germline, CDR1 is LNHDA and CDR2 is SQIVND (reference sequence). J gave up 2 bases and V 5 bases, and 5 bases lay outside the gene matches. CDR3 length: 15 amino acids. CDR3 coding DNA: TGTGCCAGTAGTTTCCCAGCGGGAGCCTACAATGAGCAGTTCTTC. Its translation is CASSFPAGAYNEQFF.

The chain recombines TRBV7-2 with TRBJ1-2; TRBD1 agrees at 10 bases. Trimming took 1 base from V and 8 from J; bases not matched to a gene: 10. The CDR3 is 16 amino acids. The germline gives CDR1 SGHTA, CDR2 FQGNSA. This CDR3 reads CASSLDSGTGDNGYTF. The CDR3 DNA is TGTGCCAGCAGCTTAGACTCCGGGACAGGGGATAACGGCTACACCTTC.

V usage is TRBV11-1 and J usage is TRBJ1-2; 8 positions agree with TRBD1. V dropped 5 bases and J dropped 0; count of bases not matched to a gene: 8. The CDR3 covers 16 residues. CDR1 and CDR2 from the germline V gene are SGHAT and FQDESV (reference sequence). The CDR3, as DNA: TGTGCCAGCAGCGGAGGGACAGGCCGCCCTAACTATGGCTACACCTTC. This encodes CASSGGTGRPNYGYTF.

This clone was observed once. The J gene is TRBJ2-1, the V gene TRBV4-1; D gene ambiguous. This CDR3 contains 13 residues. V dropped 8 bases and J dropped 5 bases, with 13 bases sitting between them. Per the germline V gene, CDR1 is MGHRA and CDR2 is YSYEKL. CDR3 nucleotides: TGCGCCAGCTCACCCACCTTCGACAATGAGCAGTTCTTC. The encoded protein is CASSPTFDNEQFF.

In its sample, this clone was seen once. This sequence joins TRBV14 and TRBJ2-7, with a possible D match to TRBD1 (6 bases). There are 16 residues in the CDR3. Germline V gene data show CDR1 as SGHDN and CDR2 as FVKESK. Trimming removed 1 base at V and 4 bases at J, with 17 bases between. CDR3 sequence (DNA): TGTGCCAGCAGCCAAGCTGGGACACATCCTCTTTACGAGCAGTACTTC. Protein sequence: CASSQAGTHPLYEQYF.

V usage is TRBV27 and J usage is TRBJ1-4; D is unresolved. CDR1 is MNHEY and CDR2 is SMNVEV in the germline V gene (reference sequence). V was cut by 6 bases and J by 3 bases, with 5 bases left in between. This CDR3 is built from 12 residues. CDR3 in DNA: TGTGCCAGCAGAACAGCTAATGAAAAACTGTTTTTT. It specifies CASRTANEKLFF.

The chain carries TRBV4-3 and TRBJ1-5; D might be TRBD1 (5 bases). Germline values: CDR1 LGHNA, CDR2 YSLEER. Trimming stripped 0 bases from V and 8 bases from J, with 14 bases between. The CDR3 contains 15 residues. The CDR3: CASSQDRGNQKPQHF. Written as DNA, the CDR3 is TGCGCCAGCAGCCAAGATCGGGGGAACCAAAAGCCCCAGCATTTT.

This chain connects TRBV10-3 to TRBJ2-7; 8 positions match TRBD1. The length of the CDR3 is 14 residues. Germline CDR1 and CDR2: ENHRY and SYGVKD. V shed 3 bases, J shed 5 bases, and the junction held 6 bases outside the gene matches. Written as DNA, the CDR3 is TGTGCCATCAGTGACGCCCAGGGGGCCCACGAGCAGTACTTC. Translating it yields CAISDAQGAHEQYF.

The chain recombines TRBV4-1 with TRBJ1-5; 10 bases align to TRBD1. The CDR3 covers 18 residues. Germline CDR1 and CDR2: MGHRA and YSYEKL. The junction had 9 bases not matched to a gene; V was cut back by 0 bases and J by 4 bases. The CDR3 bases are TGCGCCAGCAGCCAAGATGTAGGGGACAGGGGTTCTAATCAGCCCCAGCATTTT. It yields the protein CASSQDVGDRGSNQPQHF.

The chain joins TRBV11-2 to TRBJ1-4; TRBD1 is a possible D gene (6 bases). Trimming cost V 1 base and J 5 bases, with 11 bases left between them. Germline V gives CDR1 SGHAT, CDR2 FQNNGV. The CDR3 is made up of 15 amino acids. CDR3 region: CASSLGTVTNEKLFF. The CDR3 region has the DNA TGTGCCAGCAGCTTAGGGACAGTTACAAATGAAAAACTGTTTTTT.

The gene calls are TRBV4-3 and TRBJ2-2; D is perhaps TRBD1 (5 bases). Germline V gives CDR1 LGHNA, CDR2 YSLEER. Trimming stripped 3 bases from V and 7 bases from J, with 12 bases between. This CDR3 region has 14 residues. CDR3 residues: CASSQYTGVGELFF. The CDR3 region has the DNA TGCGCCAGCAGCCAGTACACAGGAGTCGGGGAGCTGTTTTTT.

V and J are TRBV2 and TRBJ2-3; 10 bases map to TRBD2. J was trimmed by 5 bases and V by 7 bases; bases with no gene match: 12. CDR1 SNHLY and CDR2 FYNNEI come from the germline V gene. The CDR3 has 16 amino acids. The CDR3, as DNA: TGTGCCAGCAATCTGGGGCTAGCGGGGGCGGAAGATACGCAGTATTTT. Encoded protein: CASNLGLAGAEDTQYF.

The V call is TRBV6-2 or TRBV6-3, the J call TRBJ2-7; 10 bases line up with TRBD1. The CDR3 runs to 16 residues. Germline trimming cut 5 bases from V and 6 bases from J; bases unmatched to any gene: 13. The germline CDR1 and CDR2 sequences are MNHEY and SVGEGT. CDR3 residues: CASSISGTGEVREQYF. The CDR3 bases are TGTGCCAGCAGTATCTCAGGGACAGGGGAGGTTCGCGAGCAGTACTTC.

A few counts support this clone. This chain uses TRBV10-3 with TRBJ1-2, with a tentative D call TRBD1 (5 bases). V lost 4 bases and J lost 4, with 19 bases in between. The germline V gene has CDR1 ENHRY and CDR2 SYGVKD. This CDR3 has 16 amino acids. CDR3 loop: CAISAFGGEVGYGYTF. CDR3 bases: TGTGCCATCAGTGCCTTCGGAGGGGAAGTTGGCTATGGCTACACCTTC.

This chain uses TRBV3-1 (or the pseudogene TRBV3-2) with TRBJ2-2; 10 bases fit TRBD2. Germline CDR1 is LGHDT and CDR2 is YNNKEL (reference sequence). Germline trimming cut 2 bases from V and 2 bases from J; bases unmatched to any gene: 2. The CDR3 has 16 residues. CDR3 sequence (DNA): TGTGCCAGCAGCCAAACTAGCGGGATAAACACCGGGGAGCTGTTTTTT. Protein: CASSQTSGINTGELFF.

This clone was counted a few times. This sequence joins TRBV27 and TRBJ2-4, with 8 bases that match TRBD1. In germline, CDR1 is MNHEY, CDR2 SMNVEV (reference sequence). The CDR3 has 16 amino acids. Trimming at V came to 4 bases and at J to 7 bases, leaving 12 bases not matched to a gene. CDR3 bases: TGTGCCAGCAGTTCTTTTGAGAGGGACAGGCGGAACATTCAGTACTTC. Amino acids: CASSSFERDRRNIQYF.